This TCR beta chain was sequenced for a study of breast tumors, draining lymph nodes, adjacent tissues. General study points: The data were judged consistent with most tumor T cells coming from lymph node and expanding in tumor. Tumor TCR diversity was below lymph nodes but above nontumor tissue.

Trimming pared 6 bases from V and 2 bases from J, leaving 6 bases between. The CDR3 runs 12 residues. Germline V CDR1 and CDR2: MNHNS, SASEGT. Breast cancer patients provided tissue from their axillary draining lymph nodes. One entry per CDR3 protein results from TCRdb running MiXCR on the multiplex PCR reads. The sample has approximately 280,000 distinct CDR3 sequences, 30% seen once; the top ten hold under 1.2%. As concerns this clonotype: Antigen unknown.

The sequenced sample consisted of axillary lymph node tissue. The chain has TRBV6-1 and TRBJ2-3; D is uncertain. The source of this sequence is a female donor with breast cancer. Some clones in this sample may be carry-over from other donors' samples. The CDR3 spells CASSPITDTQYF. CDR3 in DNA: TGTGCCAGCAGCCCTATCACAGATACGCAGTATTTT.